This is a list of T cell receptor beta chains from one sample in a study of tumor and adjacent non-tumor tissue in lung cancer. Using its own MiXCR run on the multiplex PCR reads, TCRdb lists one record per CDR3 protein. The sample consists of 65,000 to 80,000 distinct CDR3 sequences, approximately 73% of them appearing once. The sample was lung tumor tissue. The receptors were gathered from a man aged 60 to 75 with non-small cell lung cancer. The CDR3 runs from the conserved cysteine through the conserved F or W. Fields, in order: clone size, V gene, CDR3 protein. Some rows mark clone size as missing; the rest say once, few, many or name a class of expanded clone.

clone_size: NA; v_call: TRBV24-1; cdr3_aa: CATRDPRGYTDTQCF
clone_size: NA; v_call: TRBV20-1; cdr3_aa: CSARCGVSSSYNEQFF
clone_size: NA; v_call: TRBV29-1; cdr3_aa: CGGRYPDTQYF
clone_size: NA; v_call: TRBV30; cdr3_aa: CAWSGGLAGGPGDTQYF
clone_size: many; v_call: TRBV11-2; cdr3_aa: CASSLKTSGRGSEQFF
clone_size: NA; v_call: TRBV7-9; cdr3_aa: CASISRTGRHGANVMTF
clone_size: few; v_call: TRBV28; cdr3_aa: CANKSGTGGISTGELFF
clone_size: NA; v_call: TRBV19; cdr3_aa: CASSIDTSRSEQFF
clone_size: NA; v_call: TRBV6-5; cdr3_aa: CASVGGPTDIQYF
clone_size: once; v_call: TRBV10-2; cdr3_aa: CASGDGGNPYEQYF
clone_size: NA; v_call: TRBV6-6; cdr3_aa: CASSGGQGASYDQYF
clone_size: once; v_call: TRBV10-3; cdr3_aa: CATRKGQARPQHF
clone_size: once; v_call: TRBV20-1; cdr3_aa: CSIPGPRTDTQYF
clone_size: NA; v_call: TRBV13; cdr3_aa: CGSSSSPGQALFF
clone_size: NA; v_call: TRBV6-1; cdr3_aa: CASSDGLDTGELFF
clone_size: NA; v_call: TRBV11-1; cdr3_aa: CASSYSSGTGQLFF
clone_size: many; v_call: TRBV5-6; cdr3_aa: CASSLGGGGTEAFF
clone_size: medium-sized; v_call: TRBV10-2; cdr3_aa: CASKSGQATATQYF
clone_size: few; v_call: TRBV6-6; cdr3_aa: CASISGTGGYNEQFF
clone_size: many; v_call: TRBV10-3; cdr3_aa: CAISEGGGDYEQYF
clone_size: NA; v_call: TRBV6-5; cdr3_aa: CASSYSIPREKTGELFF
clone_size: many; v_call: TRBV20-1; cdr3_aa: CSTRRGLAGLNEQFF
clone_size: NA; v_call: TRBV20-1; cdr3_aa: CSARALRTGDYEQIF
clone_size: NA; v_call: TRBV6-1; cdr3_aa: CASTVGTGYNEQCF
clone_size: NA; v_call: TRBV6-5; cdr3_aa: CASSRDRGHEQYF
clone_size: NA; v_call: TRBV29-1; cdr3_aa: CSVGLADRYNEQFF
clone_size: few; v_call: TRBV5-1; cdr3_aa: CASSRARGDDVRETQYF
clone_size: few; v_call: TRBV5-1; cdr3_aa: CASSVGQDTGELLF
clone_size: NA; v_call: TRBV10-3; cdr3_aa: CAISGHGTNGRDSGANILTF
clone_size: NA; v_call: TRBV5-4; cdr3_aa: CTSSTAGTSGYEQYF
clone_size: NA; v_call: TRBV2; cdr3_aa: CASMKRDSSYEQYF
clone_size: NA; v_call: TRBV29-1; cdr3_aa: CSVEEVNYGYTF
clone_size: NA; v_call: TRBV20-1; cdr3_aa: CNAEGLPNSPLHF
clone_size: NA; v_call: TRBV9; cdr3_aa: CASSSRLAGVADTQYF
clone_size: many; v_call: TRBV5-6; cdr3_aa: CASRRAGTEETQYF
clone_size: NA; v_call: TRBV11-1; cdr3_aa: CASSQDVYEQEILYF
clone_size: NA; v_call: TRBV20-1; cdr3_aa: CSAPGTSVNEQLF
clone_size: NA; v_call: TRBV6-2/TRBV6-3; cdr3_aa: CANSYLKSAGNVYEQYF
clone_size: once; v_call: TRBV12-3/TRBV12-4; cdr3_aa: CASSWGEGAPQQYF
clone_size: once; v_call: TRBV6-5; cdr3_aa: CASSYSGREGSEQYF
clone_size: NA; v_call: TRBV6-5; cdr3_aa: CVSSYSRRVTGEMFF
clone_size: NA; v_call: TRBV20-1; cdr3_aa: CSTTTSGRGFGTQYF
clone_size: NA; v_call: TRBV20-1; cdr3_aa: CNVRDRPDEQYF
clone_size: NA; v_call: TRBV29-1; cdr3_aa: CSVSEGGDTEGFF
clone_size: NA; v_call: TRBV6-2/TRBV6-3; cdr3_aa: CASSYSGRGSEQVF
clone_size: NA; v_call: TRBV5-4; cdr3_aa: CASSLAKVGSYEQYF
clone_size: NA; v_call: TRBV6-5; cdr3_aa: CTSSYLHANTEAFF
clone_size: many; v_call: TRBV23-1; cdr3_aa: CGTTEGQTDTQYF
clone_size: NA; v_call: TRBV20-1; cdr3_aa: CSAVSRGMNTEAYF
clone_size: NA; v_call: TRBV20-1; cdr3_aa: CSAISPFGLGGRAFEQFF
clone_size: NA; v_call: TRBV28; cdr3_aa: CAIINRDRGTSRPQHF
clone_size: NA; v_call: TRBV6-1; cdr3_aa: CASSGSGEQYF
clone_size: NA; v_call: TRBV6-1; cdr3_aa: CASSIGLAGDQPQHF
clone_size: NA; v_call: TRBV29-1; cdr3_aa: CSVEGHLAIQETQYF
clone_size: NA; v_call: TRBV5-6; cdr3_aa: CATSLFLAETQYF
clone_size: NA; v_call: TRBV20-1; cdr3_aa: CSARGQLALLSNEQFF
clone_size: NA; v_call: TRBV21-1; cdr3_aa: CANSSTRLVQYF
clone_size: many; v_call: TRBV20-1; cdr3_aa: CSAPRVDSYEQYF
clone_size: NA; v_call: TRBV20-1; cdr3_aa: CSAPGTLIGYEQYF
clone_size: NA; v_call: TRBV20-1; cdr3_aa: CSAQGLAVLSSDEQLF